The source of this TCR beta chain is a study of T cells in Graves' hyperthyroidism and ophthalmopathy. Findings and caveats of the study: Clonotypes that were expanded in thyroid above 0.001 mostly appeared in blood too.

This clonotype was found many times. What it binds is unknown. Graves' hyperthyroidism is called stable when ophthalmopathy does not progress within 18 months. Hyperthyroidism patients were newly diagnosed, had disease duration under 2 months, and were aged 18 to 65 years. Pregnant or lactating patients were excluded, as were those with uncontrolled infection or other autoimmune disease. RNA transcripts provided the source from which TCR beta CDR3 regions were amplified. Initially, a first-round RT-PCR of the TCR CDR3 employed the HTBI primer set. Each CDR3 protein gets one entry after TCRdb re-called the multiplex PCR reads with MiXCR. This sample yields about 50,000 distinct CDR3 sequences, of which approximately 49% are seen a single time; over 30% belongs to the top ten. This TCR came from a woman in her forties or fifties with Graves' hyperthyroidism. The sequenced sample was peripheral blood or thyroid tissue (not recorded which).

The CDR3 bases are TGTGCCAGCAGTTCGACAGGGGCTAACTATGGCTACACCTTC. Its translation is CASSSTGANYGYTF. The chain combines TRBV6-5 with TRBJ1-2; TRBD1 aligns across 8 bases. The CDR3 has 14 amino acids. V shed 4 bases, J shed 0 bases, and the junction held 1 base outside the gene matches. The germline V gene has CDR1 MNHEY and CDR2 SVGAGI.